This T cell receptor beta chain was documented in a study of blood T cells in healthy people across ages. Study results and limitations: Across samples, TCR beta diversity tracked strongly with naive T cell percentage. The study lacked donor CMV status, which possibly confounded expanded clonotype changes.

This clonotype was seen at least ten times. Its target is not known. Next came a second PCR, run for about 6 to 11 cycles, which used a sample-barcoded 5' primer along with a J-beta primer mix. TCRdb redid the calling of the 5' RACE reads with MiXCR, one entry per CDR3 protein. The sample yields some 900,000 distinct CDR3 sequences, around 28% seen once. Healthy individuals of Caucasian origin from Russia, aged roughly 6 to 95, served as donors. This CDR3 region has 13 residues. The germline V gene has CDR1 LGHDT and CDR2 YNNKEL (reference sequence). Trimming cost V 0 bases and J 12 bases, with 12 bases left between them.

V is TRBV3-1 and J is TRBJ2-1; D gene unclear. This sequence was found in an elderly woman in good health. Source material: blood. The CDR3 loop is CASSQDRGLGQFF. CDR3 bases: TGTGCCAGCAGCCAAGATAGAGGTCTAGGGCAGTTCTTC.